These 13 T cell receptor beta chains were all obtained from the same sample, sequenced in a study of OX40 agonist ivuxolimab in advanced cancers. Produced via immunoSEQ multiplex PCR; TCRdb's table is partial and in-frame only. The repertoire holds approximately 100,000 clones, with less than 95% as singletons. Source: CD4+ or CD8+ T cells sorted from blood, taken in a trial of the OX40 agonist ivuxolimab. The receptor set was obtained from an adult with an advanced solid tumor such as melanoma, head and neck, liver or kidney cancer.

The J gene is TRBJ2-3, the V gene TRBV11-3, with D possibly matching TRBD2 (6 bases). V was shortened by 4 bases and J by 5 bases, with 13 bases between the two germline ends. CDR3 size: 14 residues. CDR1 and CDR2 (germline): SGHNT, YENEEA. CDR3: CASSSYLGGDTQYF. In DNA form, the CDR3 reads TGTGCCAGCAGCTCCTACTTGGGGGGAGATACGCAGTATTTT.

The chain couples TRBV4-3 to TRBJ2-1; 13 bases map to TRBD2. From germline, CDR1 is LGHNA and CDR2 YSLEER. The CDR3 spans 17 residues. V was clipped by 0 bases and J by 4 bases; unmatched bases: 3. In DNA form, the CDR3 reads TGCGCCAGCAGCCAAGAGGGACTAGCGGGGACGTACAATGAGCAGTTCTTC. This sequence encodes CASSQEGLAGTYNEQFF.

CDR3 in DNA: TGTGCTGCTGGGCGGTCCTACAATGAGCAGTTCTTC. Translating gives CAAGRSYNEQFF. The genes are TRBV30 and TRBJ2-1, with no clear D. The germline V gene encodes CDR1 GTSNPN and CDR2 SVGIG (reference sequence). The CDR3 extends over 12 amino acids.

The CDR3 loop is CASSFRPQRVTDTQYF. As DNA, the CDR3 is TGTGCCAGCAGCTTCCGCCCCCAGCGGGTCACAGATACGCAGTATTTT. The chain couples TRBV11-3 to TRBJ2-3; D may be TRBD2 (6 bases). Trimming took off 3 bases at V and 2 bases at J, with 15 bases between the two ends. The CDR3 is 16 amino acids. CDR1 is SGHNT, CDR2 YENEEA, per germline.

The genes are TRBV6-5 and TRBJ1-1; D is ambiguous. This CDR3 has 14 amino acids. Trimming left V 5 bases short and J 1 base short, with 11 bases between. Looked up from germline, CDR1 is MNHEY and CDR2 is SVGAGI. The CDR3 reads CASSERPKNTEAFF. The DNA of the CDR3 is TGTGCCAGCAGTGAACGACCAAAGAACACTGAAGCTTTCTTT.

The V gene is TRBV19, the J gene TRBJ1-4; D is unclear. This CDR3 has 15 residues. Trimming took off 1 base at V and 0 bases at J, with 6 bases between the two ends. CDR1 and CDR2 (germline): LNHDA, SQIVND (reference sequence). The CDR3: CASSIARATNEKLFF. CDR3 nucleotide sequence: TGTGCCAGTAGTATAGCAAGGGCAACTAATGAAAAACTGTTTTTT.

The rearrangement joins TRBV28 to TRBJ2-7; TRBD1 agrees at 12 bases. With 5 bases clipped from V and 7 bases from J, the junction kept 9 bases outside the gene matches. The CDR3 contains 15 residues. Germline CDR1 and CDR2: MDHEN and SYDVKM. The CDR3 DNA is TGTGCCAGCAGTCAGCCGGGACAGGGGGCAAGTGAGCAGTACTTC. This codes for CASSQPGQGASEQYF.

The chain couples TRBV30 to TRBJ1-3, with D tentatively TRBD1 (5 bases). The V end lost 5 bases, the J end lost 4 bases, and 12 bases lay between the germline ends. Germline lookup yields CDR1 GTSNPN and CDR2 SVGIG (reference sequence). The CDR3 consists of 13 residues. CDR3 amino acids: CAWQDSPGNTIYF. Here the CDR3 DNA reads TGTGCCTGGCAAGACAGTCCCGGAAACACCATATATTTT.

The chain uses TRBV5-1 and TRBJ2-3; 7 bases are a match to TRBD2. The CDR3 sequence is 13 residues long. Germline lookup yields CDR1 SGHRS and CDR2 YFSETQ. Trimming at V came to 5 bases and at J to 10 bases, leaving 10 bases not matched to a gene. In DNA, the CDR3 is TGCGCCAGCAGGGTAAGCGCGGGAGAAGCGCAGTATTTT. Translating it yields CASRVSAGEAQYF.

This chain links TRBV27 with TRBJ1-5, with a tentative D call TRBD1 (6 bases). The CDR3 has 17 amino acids. The V and J ends lost 6 bases and 3 bases respectively, with 21 bases between them. Germline-derived CDR1 and CDR2 are MNHEY and SMNVEV (reference sequence). The DNA of the CDR3 is TGTGCCAGCAGGGGGACGAAGGGGGAGGAATACAATCAGCCCCAGCATTTT. Its protein product is CASRGTKGEEYNQPQHF.

The rearrangement uses TRBV11-3 and TRBJ2-5, with 9 bases fitting TRBD2. The CDR3 sequence is 15 residues long. With V trimmed by 1 base and J by 3 bases, 3 bases remained unmatched. Germline loops: CDR1 SGHNT, CDR2 YENEEA. The CDR3 is CASSLGVAGEETQYF. The CDR3, as DNA: TGTGCCAGCAGCTTAGGGGTAGCGGGAGAAGAGACCCAGTACTTC.

The chain joins TRBV6-5 to TRBJ2-7; D is uncertain. V was trimmed by 6 bases and J by 3 bases, leaving 15 bases between them. Germline assignment: CDR1 MNHEY and CDR2 SVGAGI. The CDR3 length is 14 residues. The CDR3: CASSPAPTIYEQYF. The CDR3 DNA is TGTGCCAGCAGCCCGGCGCCTACGATCTACGAGCAGTACTTC.

Worth noting for this clone: Its ends do not fully match the called genes, so a read error is possible. The gene calls are TRBV7-7 and TRBJ1-2, with D possibly being TRBD1 (6 bases). This CDR3 comprises 15 residues. CDR1 is SSHAT, CDR2 FNYEAQ, per germline (reference sequence). The CDR3 DNA is TGTGCTAGCAGCAAGGGGCCAGGGGCTAACTATGGCTACACCTTC. Translated: CASSKGPGANYGYTF.